The 2 T cell receptor beta chains listed next were all sequenced from one sample in a study of cytomegalovirus exposure and HLA in healthy donors. The PCR contained 60 Vbeta and 13 Jbeta primers. Assay used: immunoSEQ multiplex PCR; TCRdb lists only in-frame clones, some missing. This table holds around 200,000 clones, approximately 79% found once. The sample comprised PBMCs. The receptors come from a girl aged 2 to 9 in good health and CMV-seronegative.

V gene TRBV2 combines with J gene TRBJ2-1; D not resolved. V was trimmed by 7 bases and J by 4 bases, leaving 11 bases between them. This CDR3 region has 13 residues. Germline V gene sequence: CDR1 SNHLY, CDR2 FYNNEI. The DNA for the CDR3 is TGTGCCAGCACCCAAACTCAATACAATGAGCAGTTCTTC. Translating gives CASTQTQYNEQFF.

The chain links TRBV4-2 to TRBJ2-1, with D uncertain. The CDR3 runs 12 residues. Germline CDR1 and CDR2: LGHNA and YNFKEQ. Trimming cost V 2 bases and J 8 bases, with 7 bases left between them. The CDR3 loop reads CASSQNQDEQFF. CDR3 nucleotides: TGTGCCAGCAGCCAAAACCAGGATGAGCAGTTCTTC.